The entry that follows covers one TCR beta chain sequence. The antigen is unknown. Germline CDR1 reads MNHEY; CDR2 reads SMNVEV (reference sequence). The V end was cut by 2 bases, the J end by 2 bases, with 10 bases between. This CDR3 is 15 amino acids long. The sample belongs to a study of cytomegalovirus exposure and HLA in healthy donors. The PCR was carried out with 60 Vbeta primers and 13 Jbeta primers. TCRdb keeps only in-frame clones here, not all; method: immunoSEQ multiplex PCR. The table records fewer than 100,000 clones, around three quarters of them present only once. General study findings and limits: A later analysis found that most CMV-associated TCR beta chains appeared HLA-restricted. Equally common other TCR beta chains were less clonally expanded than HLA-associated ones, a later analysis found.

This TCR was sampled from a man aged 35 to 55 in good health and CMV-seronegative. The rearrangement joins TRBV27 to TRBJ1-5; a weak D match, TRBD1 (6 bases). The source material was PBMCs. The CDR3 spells CASSLTGSGNQPQHF. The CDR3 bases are TGTGCCAGCAGTTTAACAGGGTCGGGCAATCAGCCCCAGCATTTT.